The present entry profiles one T cell receptor beta chain with its context. Its matching antigen is unknown. This specimen comes from a study of identical twins. Points from the study as a whole: Recombination models fit unrelated individuals' TCR alpha sharing but underestimated twins'. Excess twin sharing in beta out-of-frame sequences was weaker.

The length of the CDR3 is 16 residues. Trimming left V 2 bases short and J 4 bases short, with 15 bases between. Germline values: CDR1 SGHAT, CDR2 FQNNGV. Template switching (which added a universal primer site) was used, and cDNA carried unique molecular identifiers. Via MiXCR, TCRdb re-called the 5' RACE reads, giving one row per CDR3 protein. The table includes approximately 1.8 million distinct CDR3 sequences, under 35% detected once. Sequences were obtained from cord blood. This receptor was identified in a newborn girl in good health. The gene calls are TRBV11-2 and TRBJ1-5; D might be TRBD1 (6 bases). Written as DNA, the CDR3 is TGTGCCAGCAGCTTAAGTGTCAGGGGAAAGAATCAGCCCCAGCATTTT. Its translation: CASSLSVRGKNQPQHF.